This T cell receptor beta chain emerged from a study of blood T cell repertoires in COVID-19. Study overall: PBMCs, B-cell-depleted T cells, or T cells were the source of the cDNA or gDNA that made up the material.

V lost 4 bases to trimming and J lost 7 bases; unmatched junction nucleotides: 9. Looked up from germline, CDR1 is KGHDR and CDR2 is SFDVKD. This CDR3 has 15 residues. Original processing methods: Scientists estimated how many nucleated cells there were by amplifying reference gene primers. TCRdb's copy holds only in-frame clones and misses some; the assay was immunoSEQ multiplex PCR. The DNA gave D and trimming, while V, J and clone size come from that table. This table holds around 150,000 clones, roughly four fifths found once. The genes are TRBV24-1 and TRBJ1-2; 9 nucleotides line up with TRBD1. Input material: peripheral blood. The source is a human donor in a cohort sampled during active COVID-19. In DNA, the CDR3 is TGTGCCACCAGTGACCCGAGACAGGGGGGGTTTGGCTACACCTTC. It encodes CATSDPRQGGFGYTF.